This T cell receptor beta chain was captured by sequencing in a study of blood T cell repertoires in COVID-19 (dated by TCRdb to the early 2020s). As for the study more broadly: Collaborator samples came from the United States, Italy and Spain and covered acute and convalescent phases of COVID-19. The repertoires were released in a freely available public database intended as a resource for research on the immune response to SARS-CoV-2. Where available, HLA class I and class II types were obtained from metadata supplied by the sample provider rather than from assay-based typing. Sample metadata almost always included a de-identified subject ID, COVID-19 status, age in years and sex. Samples were obtained from the ongoing ImmuneRACE study (first 160 participants) and from 1,254 subjects provided by 6 global collaborators. Deeply sampled blood TCRbeta repertoires from subjects exposed to, actively infected with, or recovered from COVID-19 were included in the dataset. The material from the prospective study consisted of cDNA or gDNA derived from T cells, B-cell-depleted T cells, or PBMCs.

The junction carries 7 bases between V and J, which are trimmed by 7 bases and 1 base respectively. For CDR1 and CDR2, the germline V gene lists ENHRY and SYGVKD. The CDR3 covers 12 residues, taking in both the cysteine and the phenylalanine. Just CDR3 DNA is preserved here, 36 bases in frame from base 1. Beyond this particular receptor, the publication reports: The amount of clinical and demographic metadata varied by source and participant and was provided uncurated.

TCRbeta CDR3 regions were amplified from genomic DNA using the immunoSEQ Assay, a bias-controlled multiplex PCR. In the original analysis: The number of nucleated cells in each sample was estimated from the amplification of reference gene primers within the assay. To quantify the absolute abundance of each unique TCRbeta CDR3 rearrangement, sequence reads were collapsed and filtered. For each sample, productive Simpson clonality was calculated by taking the square root of Simpson's diversity index across productive rearrangements. In its TCRdb copy, this immuneACCESS table keeps in-frame sequences only and misses some clones. Where compared with another copy, unresolved V genes explain less than half of these, and the others have no known cause. V, J and clone size derive from that table, while D and trimming were established from the DNA sequence. This sample has around 190,000 clones in its table, and 82% of those were observed once. Of the sample, 7.8% falls within the top ten clones.

One collaborating source in Seattle enrolled patients while the patients were actively infected and followed the patients over time throughout the course of disease. Each collaborating institution followed its own protocols to collect whole blood in K2EDTA tubes. For TCRbeta analysis, collaborator samples were shipped as frozen whole blood, as isolated PBMCs, or as DNA extracted from either sample type. A word on this clone: The antigen this receptor binds is unknown. Per-base quality was not reported, and no clone a single base away is much larger than it.

The sample was peripheral blood. In this chain, TRBV10-3 is recombined with TRBJ1-2; no D gene is confidently identified. The origin of this receptor is a woman in her fifties or sixties with COVID-19, enrolled during active disease. For the CDR3, the sequence is CAIKSDNYGYTF. The DNA sequence reads TGTGCCATCAAGAGCGATAACTATGGCTACACCTTC.